Listed below are T cell receptor beta chains from one sample, sequenced in a study of blood T cell repertoires in COVID-19. TCRdb's table, derived via immunoSEQ multiplex PCR, lists solely in-frame clones and lacks some. This sample carries 60,000 to 70,000 clones, less than 90% of them seen once, and the ten largest clones take roughly 2.9%. Sequenced input: peripheral blood. The receptors derive from a man at least 80 years old with acute or convalescent COVID-19. Each CDR3 is given with its conserved first and last residue. D genes are given only for firm matches. The listing skips clone size in some rows; elsewhere it reads once, few, many or a size class.

J | V | D | size | DNA | CDR3
TRBJ2-5 | TRBV7-2 | TRBD2 | - | TGTGCCAGCAGCTCCGGGACTAGCGGGAGTTGGGAGACCCAGTACTTC | CASSSGTSGSWETQYF
TRBJ2-2 | TRBV7-2 | - | - | TGTGCCAGCAGCTTAGCGCCTTGGAGGGGCACCGGGGAGCTGTTTTTT | CASSLAPWRGTGELFF
TRBJ2-3 | TRBV4-3 | TRBD2 | - | TGCGCCAGCAGCCAGGCCGGGACTAGCGGAACACGGACGCAGTATTTT | CASSQAGTSGTRTQYF
TRBJ2-7 | TRBV11-3 | - | - | TGTGCCAGCAGCTCAGGGCGATCCTACGAGCAGTACTTC | CASSSGRSYEQYF
TRBJ2-1 | TRBV7-9 | TRBD2 | - | TGTGCCAGCAGCTTCACCTCGGGGGGGGGATACAATGAGCAGTTCTTC | CASSFTSGGGYNEQFF
TRBJ2-1 | TRBV24-1 | - | - | TGTGCCACCAGTGATCCGGGTTTAACGAGAGGTGAGCAGTTCTTC | CATSDPGLTRGEQFF
TRBJ1-5 | TRBV7-2 | - | - | TGTGCCAGCAGCTTAGACCGACAGTTCAATCAGCCCCAGCATTTT | CASSLDRQFNQPQHF
TRBJ2-5 | TRBV24-1 | - | - | TGTGCCACCAGTGGTGGCCAGGGGTTCGGGGAGACCCAGTACTTC | CATSGGQGFGETQYF
TRBJ2-5 | TRBV11-2 | TRBD2 | few | TGTGCCAGCAGCTTATTAGCGGGAGGGGGAGAGACCCAGTACTTC | CASSLLAGGGETQYF
TRBJ2-1 | TRBV11-3 | TRBD2 | - | TGTGCCAGCAGCTTCCAGACTAGCGGTGGTGAGCAGTTCTTC | CASSFQTSGGEQFF
TRBJ2-7 | TRBV12-3/TRBV12-4 | TRBD2 | - | TGTGCCAGCAGACCCCAGGGAGGGAACGAGCAGTACTTC | CASRPQGGNEQYF
TRBJ2-6 | TRBV24-1 | - | few | TGTGCCACCAGTGACCGCAGGGGTAAGGGAGCTGGGGCCAACGTCCTGACTTTC | CATSDRRGKGAGANVLTF
TRBJ2-7 | TRBV27 | TRBD2 | - | TGTGCCAGCAGTTTGTGGGGGGGGAACGAGCAGTACTTC | CASSLWGGNEQYF
TRBJ2-7 | TRBV27 | - | - | TGTGCCAGCAGTTTTGGTGGGAGTGTCCACGAGCAGTACTTC | CASSFGGSVHEQYF
TRBJ2-1 | TRBV2 | TRBD2 | - | TGTGCCAGCAGGCTAGCGGGAGTCAGAAACAATGAGCAGTTCTTC | CASRLAGVRNNEQFF
TRBJ2-7 | TRBV19 | TRBD2 | few | TGTGCCAGTAGTATCGGGCTAGCGGGAGTTTGGGAGCAGTACTTC | CASSIGLAGVWEQYF
TRBJ2-3 | TRBV6-2/TRBV6-3 | - | - | TGTGCCAGCAGTTACGGGACTCCCCTCGGGGCAGATACGCAGTATTTT | CASSYGTPLGADTQYF
TRBJ1-5 | TRBV6-5 | - | - | TGTGCCAGCAGTCTCCAGGTTAGCAATCAGCCCCAGCATTTT | CASSLQVSNQPQHF
TRBJ2-2 | TRBV4-3 | - | once | TGCGCCAGCAGCCAAGAGGCAGGGGTCACCGGGGAGCTGTTTTTT | CASSQEAGVTGELFF
TRBJ1-3 | TRBV9 | - | - | TGTGCCAGCAGCGTAGATGCAGGGGAATGGAACACCATATATTTT | CASSVDAGEWNTIYF
TRBJ2-2 | TRBV14 | - | - | TGTGCCAGCAGCCCCTATGGGCGGAACACCGGGGAGCTGTTTTTT | CASSPYGRNTGELFF
TRBJ2-5 | TRBV24-1 | - | - | TGTGCCACCAGTGCACTGACAGACTTGCAAGAGACCCAGTACTTC | CATSALTDLQETQYF
TRBJ1-1 | TRBV28 | - | - | TGTGCCAGCAGTTTATTCAGGGTACACACTGAAGCTTTCTTT | CASSLFRVHTEAFF
TRBJ2-7 | TRBV6-2/TRBV6-3 | TRBD2 | - | TGTGCCAGCAGCTCCCTACTAGCGGGGGACTACGAGCAGTACTTC | CASSSLLAGDYEQYF
TRBJ1-4 | TRBV30 | - | - | TGTGCCTGGAGAGACCAACGGACAGTAGATGAAAAACTGTTTTTT | CAWRDQRTVDEKLFF
TRBJ1-1 | TRBV2 | TRBD1 | - | TGTGCCAGCAGCGAATCAGGGGGGAGGACTGAAGCTTTCTTT | CASSESGGRTEAFF
TRBJ1-1 | TRBV3-1/TRBV3-2 | TRBD1 | - | TGTGCCAGCAGCCCCCAGACAGGGGTGAACACTGAAGCTTTCTTT | CASSPQTGVNTEAFF
TRBJ1-2 | TRBV3-1/TRBV3-2 | - | - | TGTGCCAGCAGCCAAAGTCAACAGGGTCTGAGCTACACCTTC | CASSQSQQGLSYTF
TRBJ2-6 | TRBV28 | - | - | TGTGCCAGCAGTTTACATTTGTCCTCTGGGGCCAACGTCCTGACTTTC | CASSLHLSSGANVLTF
TRBJ1-3 | TRBV29-1 | - | - | TGCAGCGGTTATAGGGGTATGGGTGGAAACACCATATATTTT | CSGYRGMGGNTIYF
TRBJ1-6 | TRBV6-5 | - | - | TGTGCCAGCAGTACAGGTGCCTCACCCCTCCACTTT | CASSTGASPLHF
TRBJ1-3 | TRBV9 | - | - | TGTGCCAGCAGCGTAGGAGGGATGCGGTCTGGAAACACCATATATTTT | CASSVGGMRSGNTIYF
TRBJ2-1 | TRBV19 | TRBD2 | - | TGTGCCAGTACTCCCCGGGGGGGCGGGTTCTACAATGAGCAGTTCTTC | CASTPRGGGFYNEQFF
TRBJ2-5 | TRBV6-5 | TRBD1 | - | TGTGCCAGCAGCAGACAGGGGGCTTGGGAGACCCAGTACTTC | CASSRQGAWETQYF
TRBJ1-2 | TRBV18 | - | - | TGTGCCAGCTCACCACGGAGGTACACCTTC | CASSPRRYTF
TRBJ2-3 | TRBV1 | - | - | TGCACCAGCAGCTACGCCGGGACTAGCGGGAGGGTGGCAGATACGCAGTATTTT | CTSSYAGTSGRVADTQYF
TRBJ2-1 | TRBV15 | - | - | TGTGCCACCGGCAGGGACAGGCTAGCGGGCTTTTCTGAGCAGTTCTTC | CATGRDRLAGFSEQFF
TRBJ1-1 | TRBV11-1 | TRBD1 | - | TGTGCCAGCAGTATCGGACAGGGGGGGACTGAAGCTTTCTTT | CASSIGQGGTEAFF
TRBJ1-1 | TRBV19 | - | - | TGTGCCAGTAGTATAGCAGGGATGAACACTGAAGCTTTCTTT | CASSIAGMNTEAFF
TRBJ1-2 | TRBV28 | - | - | TGTGCCAGCAGTTTACCCCGGTCGGCAGGGAACTATGGCTACACCTTC | CASSLPRSAGNYGYTF
TRBJ2-7 | TRBV5-6 | - | - | TGTGCCAGCAGCTTGAGCGGGTACGAGCAGTACTTC | CASSLSGYEQYF
TRBJ2-1 | TRBV5-1 | TRBD2 | - | TGCGCCAGCAGCTTGGAATTAGCGGGATCGGATGAGCAGTTCTTC | CASSLELAGSDEQFF
TRBJ1-1 | TRBV30 | - | - | TGTGCCTCGGTAGGGGTTCAGAACACTGAAGCTTTCTTT | CASVGVQNTEAFF
TRBJ2-1 | TRBV19 | TRBD2 | - | TGTGCCAGCCTCCGGGTAGCTAGCGGGAACAATGAGCAGTTCTTC | CASLRVASGNNEQFF
TRBJ1-2 | TRBV6-5 | TRBD1 | - | TGTGCCAGCAGTCCCCCCCGACAGGGCCGCAGGGGCTACACCTTC | CASSPPRQGRRGYTF
TRBJ1-1 | TRBV7-2 | - | - | TGTGCCAGCAGCTTGGCAGTTGAAGCTTTCTTT | CASSLAVEAFF
TRBJ2-1 | TRBV24-1 | TRBD2 | - | TGTGCCACCAGTGATTTGAAGACTAGCGGGAGCTCCTACAATGAGCAGTTCTTC | CATSDLKTSGSSYNEQFF
TRBJ1-2 | TRBV29-1 | - | - | TGCAGCGATGACGGGGGGAACTATGGCTACACCTTC | CSDDGGNYGYTF
TRBJ2-6 | TRBV9 | - | once | TGTGCCAGCAGTGTAACAGGGCTCCCGTACTCTGGGGCCAACGTCCTGACTTTC | CASSVTGLPYSGANVLTF
TRBJ2-1 | TRBV3-1/TRBV3-2 | TRBD2 | - | TGTGCCAGCAGCCGAAGAGCGGGAGGGTTCTACAATGAGCAGTTCTTC | CASSRRAGGFYNEQFF
TRBJ1-2 | TRBV5-1 | - | - | TGCGCCAGCAGCCCGGGACTTCAGAACTATGGCTACACCTTC | CASSPGLQNYGYTF
TRBJ1-1 | TRBV7-2 | TRBD1 | - | TGTGCCAGCAGCTCGCAGTGGGGACAGAGGGACACTGAAGCTTTCTTT | CASSSQWGQRDTEAFF
TRBJ1-2 | TRBV6-5 | - | few | TGTGCCAGCAGTTACCTCCAGGGTAACTATGGCTACACCTTC | CASSYLQGNYGYTF
TRBJ2-7 | TRBV19 | TRBD1 | - | TGTGCCAGTAGTTGGGCAGGGGGATCCTACGAGCAGTACTTC | CASSWAGGSYEQYF